Below are 20 T cell receptor beta chains sequenced from a single sample in a study of control samples from healthy donors and cancer patients. The method was immunoSEQ multiplex PCR; TCRdb's version includes in-frame clones alone and lacks a portion of them. This table has roughly 76,000 clones, 93% appearing once. The sequenced sample consisted of PBMCs. These receptors originate from a woman in her thirties or forties with lung cancer.

V is TRBV7-9 and J is TRBJ1-6; D perhaps matches TRBD1 (6 bases). Trimming took 3 bases from V and 9 from J, leaving 6 bases between them. The CDR3 covers 12 residues. Germline V gene data show CDR1 as SEHNR and CDR2 as FQNEAQ (reference sequence). This CDR3 is CASSFRGSPLHF. Written as DNA, the CDR3 is TGTGCCAGCAGCTTCAGGGGTTCACCCCTCCACTTT.

This chain joins TRBV30 and TRBJ1-6; a possible D gene is TRBD1 (6 bases). V gave up 2 bases and J gave up 10 bases, with 15 bases separating them. The length of the CDR3 is 14 residues. CDR1 is GTSNPN and CDR2 is SVGIG in the germline V gene (reference sequence). CDR3 sequence reads: CAWSRGARESPLHF. The CDR3 DNA reads as TGTGCCTGGAGTCGGGGGGCAAGGGAATCACCCCTCCACTTT.

The rearrangement joins TRBV27 to TRBJ1-1; D is unresolved. V lost 6 bases and J 1 base, leaving 9 bases between the germline ends. Germline V lookup: CDR1 MNHEY, CDR2 SMNVEV (reference sequence). CDR3 length: 13 residues. This CDR3 reads CASSLVRNTEAFF. The CDR3 coding sequence is TGTGCCAGCAGCCTCGTCAGGAACACTGAAGCTTTCTTT.

The chain employs TRBV18 and TRBJ2-6; maybe TRBD1 (5 bases). This CDR3 spans 17 amino acids. V shed 2 bases and J shed 1 base, with 12 bases lying between them. From germline, CDR1 is KGHSH and CDR2 LQKENI. CDR3 sequence reads: CASSPDSDPSGANVLTF. In nucleotides, the CDR3 is TGTGCCAGCTCACCAGACAGTGACCCTTCTGGGGCCAACGTCCTGACTTTC.

This clone was seen only once. The chain employs TRBV11-2 and TRBJ1-1, with 12 bases fitting TRBD1. Germline V lookup: CDR1 SGHAT, CDR2 FQNNGV. Losses at the gene ends were 4 bases for V and 4 bases for J; bases not matched to a gene: 1. The CDR3 contains 14 residues. CDR3 bases: TGTGCCAGCAGCTCGGGACAGGGGGCCACTGAAGCTTTCTTT. It specifies CASSSGQGATEAFF.

The chain uses TRBV2 and TRBJ2-2; D gene ambiguous. CDR1 is SNHLY and CDR2 is FYNNEI in the germline V gene. V was pared by 4 bases and J by 2 bases, with 11 bases between. This CDR3 is built from 15 residues. For the CDR3, the DNA is TGTGCCAGCAGTGGACGCTTCCCCAACACCGGGGAGCTGTTTTTT. It is translated as CASSGRFPNTGELFF.

The chain links TRBV9 to TRBJ1-2, with TRBD1 identical over 8 bases. CDR1 and CDR2 from the germline V gene are SGDLS and YYNGEE. The junction had 12 bases not matched to a gene; V was cut back by 4 bases and J by 7 bases. The CDR3 consists of 15 residues. The CDR3 is CASSSPPPRGPGYTF. The CDR3 DNA reads TGTGCCAGCAGCTCCCCTCCACCCAGGGGGCCTGGCTACACCTTC.

The rearrangement uses TRBV5-4 and TRBJ2-1; 10 nucleotides line up with TRBD2. This CDR3 comprises 17 residues. Losses at the gene ends were 4 bases for V and 3 bases for J; bases not matched to a gene: 10. Per germline, CDR1 SGHNT and CDR2 YYREEE (reference sequence). Here the CDR3 reads CASSLPPGLAFYNEQFF. CDR3 in DNA: TGTGCCAGCAGCCTACCTCCGGGACTAGCGTTCTACAATGAGCAGTTCTTC.

This rearrangement joins TRBV6-1 to TRBJ1-5; D gene unclear. Germline assignment: CDR1 MNHNS and CDR2 SASEGT. V lost 1 base to trimming and J lost 2 bases, with 9 bases between them. The CDR3 runs 15 residues. The CDR3 DNA reads as TGTGCCAGCAGTGAAGGACTTCAGGGCAATCAGCCCCAGCATTTT. This sequence encodes CASSEGLQGNQPQHF.

V gene TRBV6-5 combines with J gene TRBJ2-5; perhaps TRBD2 as D (6 bases). Per germline, CDR1 MNHEY and CDR2 SVGAGI. CDR3 length equals 13 residues. Trimming left V 6 bases short and J 1 base short, with 9 bases between. The CDR3 loop is CASRNSGQETQYF. CDR3 coding DNA: TGTGCCAGCAGGAATAGCGGCCAAGAGACCCAGTACTTC.

Written as DNA, the CDR3 is TGTGCCAGCAGCGTTGATGGGGGCACGACTGAAGCTTTCTTT. The encoded protein is CASSVDGGTTEAFF. The chain couples TRBV9 to TRBJ1-1, with D possibly matching TRBD1 (6 bases). Trimming removed 2 bases from V and 5 bases from J, with 13 bases in between. The CDR3 covers 14 residues. Per the germline V gene, CDR1 is SGDLS and CDR2 is YYNGEE. Variable domain in full (rest from reference TRBV9 and TRBJ1-1): DSGVTQTPKHLITATGQRVTLRCSPRSGDLSVYWYQQSLDQGLQFLIQYYNGEERAKGNILERFSAQQFPDLHSELNLSSLELGDSALYFCASSVDGGTTEAFFGQGTRLTVV.

This chain uses TRBV11-3 with TRBJ2-7; D may be TRBD1 (5 bases). The germline V and J ends were trimmed by 5 bases and 6 bases, with 11 bases remaining between them. Germline-derived CDR1 and CDR2 are SGHNT and YENEEA. The CDR3 sequence is 12 residues long. The CDR3 DNA sequence: TGTGCCAGCAGCGTGCAGGGATCCGAGCAGTACTTC. This codes for CASSVQGSEQYF.

The V gene is TRBV5-4, the J gene TRBJ2-5; 10 bases align to TRBD2. Germline V gene data show CDR1 as SGHNT and CDR2 as YYREEE (reference sequence). V shed 5 bases and J 1 base; nucleotides not matched to a gene: 2. The CDR3 has 14 residues. The CDR3 sequence: CASSSGGTQETQYF. CDR3 DNA sequence: TGTGCCAGCAGTAGCGGGGGGACCCAAGAGACCCAGTACTTC.

The J gene is TRBJ2-7, the V gene TRBV30; TRBD1 might be the D (5 bases). This CDR3 spans 14 amino acids. From germline, CDR1 is GTSNPN and CDR2 SVGIG (reference sequence). V shed 2 bases and J shed 4 bases, with 15 bases lying between them. DNA of the CDR3: TGTGCCTGGAGTCCCCAGGGATTCTATTACGAGCAGTACTTC. Amino acid sequence: CAWSPQGFYYEQYF.

This chain uses TRBV9 with TRBJ2-5; D gene ambiguous. Germline CDR1 reads SGDLS; CDR2 reads YYNGEE. Trimming took 0 bases from V and 1 from J, leaving 10 bases between them. The CDR3 has 15 amino acids. The CDR3 DNA reads TGTGCCAGCAGCGTAGGCTCGACCTCCCAAGAGACCCAGTACTTC. It encodes CASSVGSTSQETQYF.

J is TRBJ2-1 and V is TRBV6-5; 11 bases are shared with TRBD2. Trimming at V came to 5 bases and at J to 4 bases, leaving 4 bases not matched to a gene. The CDR3 runs 15 residues. In germline, CDR1 is MNHEY, CDR2 SVGAGI. This chain's CDR3 is CASSRLAGGYNEQFF. CDR3 in DNA: TGTGCCAGCAGTCGGTTAGCGGGGGGGTACAATGAGCAGTTCTTC.

V is TRBV2 and J is TRBJ1-5, with a tentative D call TRBD1 (6 bases). Trimming shortened V by 0 bases and J by 8 bases, and 14 bases separated the two germline ends. The CDR3 consists of 15 residues. Germline lookup yields CDR1 SNHLY and CDR2 FYNNEI. CDR3 bases: TGTGCCAGCAGTGAAGCCGGGGGCGGATTGAAGCCCCAGCATTTT. Its translation: CASSEAGGGLKPQHF.

V and J are TRBV9 and TRBJ2-7; D is possibly TRBD1 or TRBD2 (5 bases each). Trimming stripped 1 base from V and 5 bases from J, with 7 bases between. The CDR3 sequence is 12 residues long. The V gene's germline CDR1 is SGDLS and CDR2 YYNGEE. CDR3 sequence reads: CASSVRDHEQYF. In nucleotides, the CDR3 is TGTGCCAGCAGCGTACGGGACCACGAGCAGTACTTC.

The J gene is TRBJ1-2, the V gene TRBV6-6; 9 bases fit TRBD1. After removal of 4 bases from V and 6 bases from J, the junction contained 6 bases not matched to a gene. The V gene's germline CDR1 is MNHNY and CDR2 SVGAGI (reference sequence). The CDR3 runs to 14 residues. This CDR3 is CASSFSGTGNGYTF. CDR3 in DNA: TGTGCCAGCAGTTTCTCCGGGACAGGGAATGGCTACACCTTC.

This chain links TRBV5-4 with TRBJ2-1, with D tentatively TRBD2 (7 bases). CDR3 size: 15 residues. Trimming cost V 1 base and J 6 bases, with 14 bases left between them. Germline CDR1 and CDR2: SGHNT and YYREEE (reference sequence). This CDR3 is CASSLMGGAGNEQFF. The CDR3 DNA reads TGTGCCAGCAGCTTGATGGGGGGGGCGGGCAATGAGCAGTTCTTC.